This T cell receptor (beta chain) was captured in a study of blood T cell repertoires in COVID-19. The protocol was immunoSEQ multiplex PCR, while the TCRdb copy is restricted to in-frame clones and leaves out a portion. The sample has about 240,000 clones; roughly four fifths are singletons. The CDR3 consists of 15 residues. The ends lost 6 bases at V and 8 bases at J; junction bases unmatched: 7. Per the germline V gene, CDR1 is LNHDA and CDR2 is SQIVND (reference sequence). The sample taken for sequencing was peripheral blood. The receptor's source is a woman aged 55-69 years with active or convalescent COVID-19. The chain joins TRBV19 to TRBJ1-4; TRBD1 matches 12 bases. The CDR3 region is CASRDRDRGREKLFF. CDR3 in DNA: TGTGCCAGTAGGGACAGGGACAGGGGGCGAGAAAAACTGTTTTTT. Complete variable domain (other parts from reference TRBV19 and TRBJ1-4): DGGITQSPKYLFRKEGQNVTLSCEQNLNHDAMYWYRQDPGQGLRLIYYSQIVNDFQKGDIAEGYSVSREKKESFPLTVTSAQKNPTAFYLCASRDRDRGREKLFFGSGTQLSVL.